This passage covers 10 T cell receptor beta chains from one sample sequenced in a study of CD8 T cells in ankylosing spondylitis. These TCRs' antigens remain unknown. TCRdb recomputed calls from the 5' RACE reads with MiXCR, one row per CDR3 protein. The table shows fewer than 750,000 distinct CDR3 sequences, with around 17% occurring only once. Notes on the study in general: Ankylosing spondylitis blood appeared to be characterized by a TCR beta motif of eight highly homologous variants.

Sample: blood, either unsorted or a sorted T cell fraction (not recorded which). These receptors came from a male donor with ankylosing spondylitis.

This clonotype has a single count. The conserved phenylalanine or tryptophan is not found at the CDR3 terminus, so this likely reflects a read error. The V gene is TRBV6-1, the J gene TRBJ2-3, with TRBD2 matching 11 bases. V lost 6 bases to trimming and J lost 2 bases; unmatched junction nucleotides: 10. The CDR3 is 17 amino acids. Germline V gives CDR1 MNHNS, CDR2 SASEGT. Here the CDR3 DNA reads TGTGCCAGCAGCCTCACTAGCGGGGGTTACCCCACAGATACGCAGTATTTA. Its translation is CASSLTSGGYPTDTQYL.

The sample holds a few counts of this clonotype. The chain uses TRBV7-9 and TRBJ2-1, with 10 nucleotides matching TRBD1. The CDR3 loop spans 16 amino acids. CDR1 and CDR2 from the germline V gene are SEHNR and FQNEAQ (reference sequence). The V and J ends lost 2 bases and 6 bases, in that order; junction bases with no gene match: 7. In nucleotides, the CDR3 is TGTGCCAGCAGCTTAAAGGGACAGGGGACTCCCAATGAGCAGTTCTTC. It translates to CASSLKGQGTPNEQFF.

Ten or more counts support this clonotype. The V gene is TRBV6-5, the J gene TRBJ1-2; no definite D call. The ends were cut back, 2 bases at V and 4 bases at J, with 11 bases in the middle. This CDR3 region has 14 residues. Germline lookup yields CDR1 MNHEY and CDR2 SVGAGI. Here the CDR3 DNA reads TGTGCCAGCAGTTACGGCGGGGAGGGCTATGGCTACACCTTC. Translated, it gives CASSYGGEGYGYTF.

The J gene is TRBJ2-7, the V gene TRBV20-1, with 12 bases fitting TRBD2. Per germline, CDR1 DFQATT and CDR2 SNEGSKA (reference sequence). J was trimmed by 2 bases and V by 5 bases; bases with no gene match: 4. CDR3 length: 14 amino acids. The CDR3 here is CSADGLAGTYEQYF. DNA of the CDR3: TGCAGTGCTGACGGACTAGCGGGGACCTACGAGCAGTACTTC.

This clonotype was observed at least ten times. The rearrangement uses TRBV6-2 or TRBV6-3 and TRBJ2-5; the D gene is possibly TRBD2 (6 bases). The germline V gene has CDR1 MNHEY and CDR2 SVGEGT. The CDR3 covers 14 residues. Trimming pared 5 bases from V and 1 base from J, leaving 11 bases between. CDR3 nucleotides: TGTGCCAGCAGTCCGGTAGCGGTCCAAGAGACCCAGTACTTC. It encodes CASSPVAVQETQYF.

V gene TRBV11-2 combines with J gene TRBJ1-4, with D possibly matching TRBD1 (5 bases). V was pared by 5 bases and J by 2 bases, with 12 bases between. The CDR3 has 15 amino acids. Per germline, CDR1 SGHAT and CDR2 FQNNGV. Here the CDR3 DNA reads TGTGCCAGCAGCCCTGGGGCTGTGACTAATGAAAAACTGTTTTTT. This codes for CASSPGAVTNEKLFF.

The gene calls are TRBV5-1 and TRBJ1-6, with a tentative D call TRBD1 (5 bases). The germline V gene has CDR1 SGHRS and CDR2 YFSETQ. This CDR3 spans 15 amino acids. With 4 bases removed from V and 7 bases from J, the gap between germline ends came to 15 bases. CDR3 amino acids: CASSPDRLENSPLHF. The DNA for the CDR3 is TGCGCCAGCAGCCCAGACAGACTTGAGAATTCACCCCTCCACTTT.

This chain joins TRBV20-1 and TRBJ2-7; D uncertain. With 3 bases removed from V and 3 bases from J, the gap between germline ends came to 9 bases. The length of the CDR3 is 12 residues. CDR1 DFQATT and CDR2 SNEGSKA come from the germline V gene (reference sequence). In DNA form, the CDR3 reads TGCAGTGCTAGCGGCAGGAGCTACGAGCAGTACTTC. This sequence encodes CSASGRSYEQYF.

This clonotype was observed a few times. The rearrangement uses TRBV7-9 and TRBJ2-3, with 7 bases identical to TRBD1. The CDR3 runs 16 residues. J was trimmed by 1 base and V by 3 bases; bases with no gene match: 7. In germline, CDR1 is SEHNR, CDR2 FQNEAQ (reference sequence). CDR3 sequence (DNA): TGTGCCAGCAGCTTCCAGGGGGAGAGGGGCACAGATACGCAGTATTTT. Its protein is CASSFQGERGTDTQYF.

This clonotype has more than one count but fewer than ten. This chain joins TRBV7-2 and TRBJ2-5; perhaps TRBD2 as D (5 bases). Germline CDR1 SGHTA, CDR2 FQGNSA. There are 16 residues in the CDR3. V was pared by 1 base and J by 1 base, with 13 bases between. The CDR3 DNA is TGTGCCAGCAGCTTAGAAGCGGCTAGACCCCAAGAGACCCAGTACTTC. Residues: CASSLEAARPQETQYF. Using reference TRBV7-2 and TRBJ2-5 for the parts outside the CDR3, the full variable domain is GAGVSQSPSNKVTEKGKDVELRCDPISGHTALYWYRQSLGQGLEFLIYFQGNSAPDKSGLPSDRFSAERTGGSVSTLTIQRTQQEDSAVYLCASSLEAARPQETQYFGPGTRLLVL.